A single sample gave rise to the 7 T cell receptor beta chains below, sequenced in a study of blood T cell repertoires in COVID-19 (dated by TCRdb to about 2020). Library construction relied on the immunoSEQ multiplex PCR assay. Held by TCRdb, this immuneACCESS table contains in-frame sequences only and omits some clones. Under half of the omission traces to an unresolved V gene where checked; the cause of the rest is unknown. In this sample the table shows approximately 220,000 clones, 80% to 85% of which occur a single time. The leading ten clones occupy 6.8% of the sample. The specimen was PBMCs or T cells enriched from blood (not recorded which). These receptors all come from a middle-aged woman who had recovered from COVID-19.

The genes are TRBV25-1 and TRBJ1-1, with 10 bases aligning to TRBD1. Losses at the gene ends were 5 bases for V and 4 bases for J; bases not matched to a gene: 4. From germline, CDR1 is MGHDK and CDR2 SYGVNS. CDR3 length: 14 residues. CDR3 coding DNA: TGTGCCAGCAGTAAGACAGGGGGCGTCACTGAAGCTTTCTTT. Its protein is CASSKTGGVTEAFF.

The V and J genes are TRBV7-2 and TRBJ2-7; 8 nucleotides match TRBD1. The germline CDR1 and CDR2 sequences are SGHTA and FQGNSA. This CDR3 region has 14 residues. V gave up 4 bases and J gave up 5 bases; unmatched junction bases: 7. The CDR3 loop is CASSSRGQGHEQYF. DNA for the CDR3: TGTGCCAGCAGCTCCAGAGGACAGGGCCACGAGCAGTACTTC.

The chain joins TRBV5-1 to TRBJ2-7, with TRBD1 matching 9 bases. J gave up 5 bases and V 4 bases, and 7 bases lay outside the gene matches. Germline V gene data show CDR1 as SGHRS and CDR2 as YFSETQ. This CDR3 contains 14 residues. In DNA, the CDR3 is TGCGCCAGCAGCGCCGACAGGGGGTTTGACGAGCAGTACTTC. This codes for CASSADRGFDEQYF.

This sequence joins TRBV5-5 and TRBJ1-2, with 7 bases that match TRBD1. Germline-derived CDR1 and CDR2 are SGHKS and YYEKEE (reference sequence). V lost 5 bases and J lost 0; bases outside the gene matches: 7. The CDR3 contains 15 residues. CDR3 in amino acids: CASRTGTDTNYGYTF. The CDR3 DNA follows: TGTGCCAGCAGAACCGGGACAGACACTAACTATGGCTACACCTTC.

The chain employs TRBV7-3 and TRBJ2-3, with 8 bases fitting TRBD1. The CDR3 consists of 15 residues. The germline V gene has CDR1 SGHTA and CDR2 FQGTGA. V shed 5 bases and J 8 bases; nucleotides not matched to a gene: 12. The CDR3 DNA follows: TGTGCCAGCAGCCCCCAGAGGGCAGGGGGCGGTACGCAGTATTTT. This gives the protein CASSPQRAGGGTQYF.

The gene calls are TRBV4-3 and TRBJ2-3; 7 nucleotides align to TRBD2. This CDR3 is built from 16 residues. Germline V gives CDR1 LGHNA, CDR2 YSLEER. The junction had 5 bases not matched to a gene; V was cut back by 0 bases and J by 2 bases. The DNA of the CDR3 is TGCGCCAGCAGCCAAGACGGTAGCGGGTACACAGATACGCAGTATTTT. This codes for CASSQDGSGYTDTQYF.

V usage is TRBV11-2 and J usage is TRBJ2-5, with D maybe TRBD1 (6 bases). Germline V lookup: CDR1 SGHAT, CDR2 FQNNGV. The CDR3 is made up of 13 amino acids. V was trimmed by 0 bases and J by 4 bases, leaving 6 bases between them. The CDR3 bases are TGTGCCAGCAGCTTAGAACAGGGAGAGACCCAGTACTTC. Residues: CASSLEQGETQYF. The complete variable domain, with remaining parts taken from reference TRBV11-2 and TRBJ2-5, reads EAGVAQSPRYKIIEKRQSVAFWCNPISGHATLYWYQQILGQGPKLLIQFQNNGVVDDSQLPKDRFSAERLKGVDSTLKIQPAKLEDSAVYLCASSLEQGETQYFGPGTRLLVL.